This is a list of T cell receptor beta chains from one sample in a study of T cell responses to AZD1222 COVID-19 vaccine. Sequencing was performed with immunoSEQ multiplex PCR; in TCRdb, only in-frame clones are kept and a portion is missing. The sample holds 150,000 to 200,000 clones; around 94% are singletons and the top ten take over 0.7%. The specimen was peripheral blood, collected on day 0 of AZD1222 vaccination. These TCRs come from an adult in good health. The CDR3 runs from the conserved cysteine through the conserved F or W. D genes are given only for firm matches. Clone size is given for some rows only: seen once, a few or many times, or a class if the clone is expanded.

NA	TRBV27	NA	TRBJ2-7	TGTGCCAGCAGTTTCTCGGCAGGGCTCTACGAGCAGTACTTC	CASSFSAGLYEQYF
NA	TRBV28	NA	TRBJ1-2	TGTGCCAGCAGTTCTGGGACACCAAACTATGGCTACACCTTC	CASSSGTPNYGYTF
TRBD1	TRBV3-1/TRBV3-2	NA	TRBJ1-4	TGTGCCAGCAGCCATTACGGACAGGGAGCTGAAAAACTGTTTTTT	CASSHYGQGAEKLFF
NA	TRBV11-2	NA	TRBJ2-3	TGTGCCAGCAGCTTAGTGTTCAGGGGAAAGAATACGCAGTATTTT	CASSLVFRGKNTQYF
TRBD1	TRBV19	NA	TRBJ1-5	TGTGCCAGTCACACCCTACAGGGGGGGGTACATCAGCCCCAGCATTTT	CASHTLQGGVHQPQHF
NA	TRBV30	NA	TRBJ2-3	TGTGCCTGGAGTGAAACAGATACGCAGTATTTT	CAWSETDTQYF
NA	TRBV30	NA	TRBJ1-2	TGTGCCTGGAAAATCGCGGACGCTAACTATGGCTACACCTTC	CAWKIADANYGYTF
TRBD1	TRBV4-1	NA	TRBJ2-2	TGCGCCAGCAGCCACCCGGGACAGGGGACCGGGGAGCTGTTTTTT	CASSHPGQGTGELFF
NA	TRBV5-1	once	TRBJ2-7	TGCGCCAGCAGCTTTGCAGGGGACCACTCCTACGAGCAGTACTTC	CASSFAGDHSYEQYF
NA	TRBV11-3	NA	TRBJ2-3	TGTGCCAGCAGCTTAGATCATGGAGATACGCAGTATTTT	CASSLDHGDTQYF
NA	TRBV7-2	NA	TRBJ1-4	TGTGCCAGCAGCTTAATGGTTGGCCTCTGGGCTAATGAAAAACTGTTTTTT	CASSLMVGLWANEKLFF
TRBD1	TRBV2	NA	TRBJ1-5	TGTGCCAGCAGTCTAGACAGGGGAGATCAGCCCCAGCATTTT	CASSLDRGDQPQHF
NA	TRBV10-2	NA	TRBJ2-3	TGCGCCACCCTGGCATACACAGATACGCAGTATTTT	CATLAYTDTQYF
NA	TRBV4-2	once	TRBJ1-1	TGTGCCAGCAGCCCGATGCAGGCAGGGAACACTGAAGCTTTCTTT	CASSPMQAGNTEAFF
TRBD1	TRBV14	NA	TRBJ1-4	TGTGCCAGCAGCCAAGGAGGACAGGGGTTAAATGAAAAACTGTTTTTT	CASSQGGQGLNEKLFF
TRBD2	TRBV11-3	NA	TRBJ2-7	TGTGCCAGCAGCTCCTGGACTAGCGGGGGGGCGAAGTACGAGCAGTACTTC	CASSSWTSGGAKYEQYF
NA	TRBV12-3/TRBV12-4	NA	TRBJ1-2	TGTGCCAGCAGTTTCGCAGGGGTGGGTGGCTACACCTTC	CASSFAGVGGYTF
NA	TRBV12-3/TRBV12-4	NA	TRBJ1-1	TGTGCCAGCAGCAAAACAGGAACTGAAGCTTTCTTT	CASSKTGTEAFF
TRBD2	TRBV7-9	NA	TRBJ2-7	TGTGCCAGCAGCTTATTCCCGGGGGGCTCCTACGAGCAGTACTTC	CASSLFPGGSYEQYF
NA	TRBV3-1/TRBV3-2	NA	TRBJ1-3	TGTGCCAGCAGCCGAGGGGGGCACGGAAACACCATATATTTT	CASSRGGHGNTIYF
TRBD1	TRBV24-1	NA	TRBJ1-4	TGTGCCACCAGTGATAACGGACAGGGAGATGAAAAACTGTTTTTT	CATSDNGQGDEKLFF
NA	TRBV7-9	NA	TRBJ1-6	TGTGCCAGCAGCTTAGGTTCACCCCAGGCCACCCTCCACTTT	CASSLGSPQATLHF
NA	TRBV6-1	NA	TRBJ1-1	TGTGCCAGCAGTGGCCCGCGAGTAGGGGGATGGACTGAAGCTTTCTTT	CASSGPRVGGWTEAFF
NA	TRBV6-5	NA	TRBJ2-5	TGTGCCAGCAGTTACTCAAGAGGGGGAACTTTGCGGACCCAGTACTTC	CASSYSRGGTLRTQYF
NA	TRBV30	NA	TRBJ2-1	TGTGCCTGGAGTGTGAGGGGTTCGAGGGCATATTACAATGAGCAGTTCTTC	CAWSVRGSRAYYNEQFF
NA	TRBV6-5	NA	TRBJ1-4	TGTGCCAGCAGTTACGCGGGAGGGGTGATTGAAAAACTGTTTTTT	CASSYAGGVIEKLFF
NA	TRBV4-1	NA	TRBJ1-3	TGCGCCAGCAGCCCCGATTGGGGGGTTCGCTCTGGAAACACCATATATTTT	CASSPDWGVRSGNTIYF
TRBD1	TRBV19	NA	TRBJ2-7	TGTGCCAGTAGTGTCCGACAGGGCTCGAACGAGCAGTACTTC	CASSVRQGSNEQYF
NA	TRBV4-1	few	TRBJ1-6	TGCGCCAGCAGCCAAGTTGATCTCGGGCTCCTAGGTTCACCCCTCCACTTT	CASSQVDLGLLGSPLHF
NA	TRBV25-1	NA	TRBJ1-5	TGTGCCAGCAGCGGCACAGGATTCAATCAGCCCCAGCATTTT	CASSGTGFNQPQHF
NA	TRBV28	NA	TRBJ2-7	TGTGCCAGCAGTTTAAAGGCCGGCTACGAGCAGTACTTC	CASSLKAGYEQYF
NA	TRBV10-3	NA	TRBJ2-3	TGTGCCATCAGCGATACGACCCGGCGGGGCACAGATACGCAGTATTTT	CAISDTTRRGTDTQYF
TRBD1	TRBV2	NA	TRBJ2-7	TGTGCCAGCAGTGAATTAGGGACAGGGATGGGCGAGCAGTACTTC	CASSELGTGMGEQYF
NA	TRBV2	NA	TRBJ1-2	TGTGCCAGCAGTGCAGAGGGGGTTGGCTACACCTTC	CASSAEGVGYTF
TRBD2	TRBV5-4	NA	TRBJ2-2	TGTGCCAGCAGCTTGAGTAGCGGGGTTGTTGGAGGGGAGCTGTTTTTT	CASSLSSGVVGGELFF
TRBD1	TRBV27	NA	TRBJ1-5	TGTGCCAGCAGAATTCAGGGGGCGGGTCAGCCCCAGCATTTT	CASRIQGAGQPQHF
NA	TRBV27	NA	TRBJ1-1	TGTGCCAGCAGAACCTTGTGGGGGATGGAGGAAGCTTTCTTT	CASRTLWGMEEAFF
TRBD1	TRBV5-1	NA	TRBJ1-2	TGCGCCAGCAGCTCCGGGACAGGGCTTCTCTACGGCTACACCTTC	CASSSGTGLLYGYTF
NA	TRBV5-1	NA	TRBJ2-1	TGCGCCAGCAGCTTGCGGCAGAGCTCCTACAATGAGCAGTTCTTC	CASSLRQSSYNEQFF
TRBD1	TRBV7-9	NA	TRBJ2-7	TGTGCCAGCAGCCCGACAGGGTACGAGCAGTACTTC	CASSPTGYEQYF
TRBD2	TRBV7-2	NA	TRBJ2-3	TGTGCCAGCAGCCTTTTCCCCCACCAGCGGGGGGGGCAGGGAGATACGCAGTATTTT	CASSLFPHQRGGQGDTQYF
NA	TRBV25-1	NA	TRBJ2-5	TGTGCCAGCAGTGATTTGGTGGTAATGCGAGAGACCCAGTACTTC	CASSDLVVMRETQYF
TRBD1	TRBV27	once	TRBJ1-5	TGTGCCACTAGAAGGGACAGGGGACCCCTTAGCAATCAGCCCCAGCATTTT	CATRRDRGPLSNQPQHF
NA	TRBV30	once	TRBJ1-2	TGTGCCACAGGGTACTATGGCTACACCTTC	CATGYYGYTF
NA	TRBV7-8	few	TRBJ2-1	TGTGCCAGCAGCAAATATCACCAGAGCTCCTACAATGAGCAGTTCTTC	CASSKYHQSSYNEQFF